The T cell receptor (beta chain) described here comes from a study of blood T cell repertoires in COVID-19. The CDR3 covers 13 residues. The germline V gene encodes CDR1 LNHDA and CDR2 SQIVND (reference sequence). About this clone itself: Germline is not matched at one junction end, which may reflect a read error.

The data were produced by immunoSEQ multiplex PCR, yet TCRdb's version contains in-frame clones alone and is incomplete. Here the sample spans 13,000 to 15,000 clones, around 91% being singletons. The sequence came from a human donor in a cohort sampled during active COVID-19. J is TRBJ1-2 and V is TRBV19; unclear D gene. The sample comprised peripheral blood. In DNA form, the CDR3 reads TGTGCCAGTAGTCTTCGGCATAACTATGGCCACACCTTC. It yields the protein CASSLRHNYGHTF.